The next 32 T cell receptor beta chains were all read from a single sample in a study of blood T cell repertoires in COVID-19. This table comes from immunoSEQ multiplex PCR, and its TCRdb copy is limited to in-frame clones, with some not included. The table lists roughly 200,000 clones, around nine tenths of them singletons, with roughly 1.6% in the top ten. The material sequenced was peripheral blood. Every receptor here comes from a man between 18 and 35 years old with active or convalescent COVID-19.

The chain carries TRBV19 and TRBJ1-2, with D possibly matching TRBD1 (6 bases). The V end lost 7 bases, the J end lost 4 bases, and 16 bases lay between the germline ends. The germline gives CDR1 LNHDA, CDR2 SQIVND (reference sequence). There are 14 residues in the CDR3. As DNA, the CDR3 is TGTGCCAGTACCCCGGACAGTATCCCCTATGGCTACACCTTC. Protein product: CASTPDSIPYGYTF.

This rearrangement joins TRBV5-4 to TRBJ2-1, with 9 bases matching TRBD2. V dropped 4 bases and J dropped 7; count of bases not matched to a gene: 15. The germline V gene encodes CDR1 SGHNT and CDR2 YYREEE (reference sequence). The CDR3 is 17 amino acids. The CDR3 nucleotides read TGTGCCAGCAGCCAACCCGGGGTGCGGGGGGGCAGGAATGAGCAGTTCTTC. It encodes CASSQPGVRGGRNEQFF.

The rearrangement uses TRBV5-1 and TRBJ2-7; TRBD2 might be the D (6 bases). This CDR3 is built from 16 residues. The V end lost 0 bases, the J end lost 1 base, and 14 bases lay between the germline ends. The germline V gene encodes CDR1 SGHRS and CDR2 YFSETQ. CDR3 in amino acids: CASSLAAGLESYEQYF. The CDR3 DNA reads TGCGCCAGCAGCTTGGCCGCGGGGTTGGAGTCCTACGAGCAGTACTTC.

J is TRBJ2-3 and V is TRBV10-1; 8 bases fit TRBD1. V shed 1 base and J 5 bases; nucleotides not matched to a gene: 8. The germline V gene encodes CDR1 WNHNN and CDR2 SYGVQD (reference sequence). There are 16 residues in the CDR3. CDR3 region: CASSEWSGGKRDTQYF. The CDR3 DNA follows: TGCGCCAGCAGTGAGTGGTCAGGGGGCAAGAGAGATACGCAGTATTTT.

The gene calls are TRBV5-1 and TRBJ2-1; TRBD1 aligns across 10 bases. Trimming took 0 bases from V and 6 from J; bases not matched to a gene: 3. The length of the CDR3 is 15 residues. The germline V gene has CDR1 SGHRS and CDR2 YFSETQ. The CDR3 sequence is CASSLVGQGGNEQFF. DNA for the CDR3: TGCGCCAGCAGCTTGGTAGGACAGGGGGGCAATGAGCAGTTCTTC.

The genes are TRBV15 and TRBJ2-5; D perhaps matches TRBD1 (6 bases). The V and J ends lost 0 bases and 5 bases respectively, with 13 bases between them. The germline gives CDR1 LNHNV, CDR2 YYDKDF (reference sequence). This CDR3 contains 15 residues. The CDR3: CATSREKPQGETQYF. As DNA, the CDR3 is TGTGCCACCAGCAGAGAAAAACCCCAGGGGGAGACCCAGTACTTC.

This clone has only one observation. The CDR3 loop is CASSLAFEQFF. CDR3 coding DNA: TGTGCCAGCAGCTTGGCCTTTGAGCAGTTCTTC. The J gene is TRBJ2-1, the V gene TRBV5-4; D remains ambiguous. Per germline, CDR1 SGHNT and CDR2 YYREEE (reference sequence). The CDR3 runs to 11 residues. Trimming cost V 0 bases and J 9 bases, with 4 bases left between them.

The genes are TRBV19 and TRBJ1-2; 10 bases map to TRBD1. V was clipped by 6 bases and J by 5 bases; unmatched bases: 15. The CDR3 length is 17 residues. CDR1 and CDR2 from the germline V gene are LNHDA and SQIVND (reference sequence). DNA of the CDR3: TGTGCCAGTAGCCTACTAGGGACAGGGGACGTTCAGTATGGCTACACCTTC. Translation: CASSLLGTGDVQYGYTF.

The chain links TRBV7-9 to TRBJ1-2, with TRBD1 matching 9 bases. Germline V gene lookup returns CDR1 SEHNR and CDR2 FQNEAQ (reference sequence). The CDR3 extends over 15 amino acids. V was clipped by 5 bases and J by 0 bases; unmatched bases: 4. For the CDR3, the DNA is TGTGCCAGCAGCCCCTGGGACAGGGCTAACTATGGCTACACCTTC. Translated, it gives CASSPWDRANYGYTF.

The chain joins TRBV5-4 to TRBJ1-2; D unresolved. V shed 0 bases and J shed 2 bases, with 11 bases lying between them. Germline V lookup: CDR1 SGHNT, CDR2 YYREEE (reference sequence). This CDR3 is built from 15 residues. The CDR3 DNA sequence: TGTGCCAGCAGCTTGGAACTCGCGGAGAACTATGGCTACACCTTC. It codes for CASSLELAENYGYTF.

Here the CDR3 reads CASRQVPNYEQYF. CDR3 coding DNA: TGCGCCAGCAGACAGGTTCCGAACTACGAGCAGTACTTC. The V gene is TRBV5-1, the J gene TRBJ2-7; perhaps TRBD1 as D (5 bases). The CDR3 sequence is 13 residues long. The ends were cut back, 5 bases at V and 3 bases at J, with 12 bases in the middle. Germline V gene lookup returns CDR1 SGHRS and CDR2 YFSETQ.

The chain employs TRBV2 and TRBJ1-3; the D is unclear. Germline V lookup: CDR1 SNHLY, CDR2 FYNNEI. This CDR3 has 14 amino acids. V lost 6 bases and J 7 bases, leaving 16 bases between the germline ends. The CDR3 reads CASSRALGGNTIYF. CDR3 coding DNA: TGTGCCAGCAGCAGAGCCCTGGGAGGGAACACCATATATTTT.

The chain employs TRBV4-1 and TRBJ1-3; D ambiguous. Trimming stripped 0 bases from V and 2 bases from J, with 14 bases between. The CDR3 totals 17 residues. The germline CDR1 and CDR2 sequences are MGHRA and YSYEKL. CDR3 sequence (DNA): TGCGCCAGCAGCCAAGATCAAGTAGGGCGGGCTGGAAACACCATATATTTT. It encodes CASSQDQVGRAGNTIYF.

This clone was detected a few times. V gene TRBV4-1 combines with J gene TRBJ2-2; tentative D call: TRBD1 (5 bases). The CDR3 has 14 residues. Trimming cost V 6 bases and J 0 bases, with 8 bases left between them. The V gene's germline CDR1 is MGHRA and CDR2 YSYEKL. The CDR3 sequence is CASRRGANTGELFF. The CDR3 nucleotides are TGCGCCAGCAGAAGGGGCGCGAACACCGGGGAGCTGTTTTTT.

This sequence joins TRBV7-6 and TRBJ2-1; 12 bases fit TRBD2. V was clipped by 3 bases and J by 3 bases; unmatched bases: 9. From germline, CDR1 is SGHVS and CDR2 FNYEAQ. This CDR3 contains 18 residues. CDR3 nucleotide sequence: TGTGCCAGCAGCTTCCACCTTAGGACTAGCGGGGTCTACAATGAGCAGTTCTTC. Its protein product is CASSFHLRTSGVYNEQFF.

The chain carries TRBV9 and TRBJ2-7, with 10 bases identical to TRBD2. Germline V lookup: CDR1 SGDLS, CDR2 YYNGEE. The junction had 3 bases not matched to a gene; V was cut back by 0 bases and J by 3 bases. This CDR3 region has 15 residues. CDR3 in amino acids: CASSVGTSGNYEQYF. The CDR3 coding sequence is TGTGCCAGCAGCGTAGGTACTAGCGGGAACTACGAGCAGTACTTC.

This rearrangement joins TRBV30 to TRBJ1-6; D is unclear. The V and J ends lost 4 bases and 5 bases respectively, with 9 bases between them. The CDR3 runs 13 residues. Per the germline V gene, CDR1 is GTSNPN and CDR2 is SVGIG (reference sequence). The CDR3 protein is CAWTPGDNSPLHF. CDR3 sequence (DNA): TGTGCCTGGACCCCAGGTGATAATTCACCCCTCCACTTT.

V gene TRBV2 combines with J gene TRBJ1-2; D not certain. V dropped 10 bases and J dropped 2 bases, with 29 bases sitting between them. CDR3 size: 18 residues. Germline values: CDR1 SNHLY, CDR2 FYNNEI. CDR3 loop: CATTIRVVGMGSNYGYTF. DNA for the CDR3: TGTGCCACCACTATTAGAGTGGTCGGCATGGGTTCCAACTATGGCTACACCTTC.

The V call is TRBV5-1, the J call TRBJ1-1; 11 nucleotides align to TRBD1. The CDR3 is made up of 16 amino acids. Germline V gene lookup returns CDR1 SGHRS and CDR2 YFSETQ. J lost 3 bases, V lost 0 bases, and 4 bases had no gene match. CDR3 residues: CASSLGGTGGYTEAFF. The CDR3 DNA sequence: TGCGCCAGCAGCTTGGGAGGGACAGGGGGGTACACTGAAGCTTTCTTT.

This chain connects TRBV30 to TRBJ2-5; 12 positions agree with TRBD2. CDR3 length equals 15 residues. CDR1 is GTSNPN, CDR2 SVGIG, per germline (reference sequence). Trimming at V came to 3 bases and at J to 2 bases, leaving 4 bases not matched to a gene. The CDR3: CAWRGLAGIQETQYF. The CDR3 DNA reads TGTGCCTGGAGGGGACTAGCGGGTATTCAAGAGACCCAGTACTTC.

The chain joins TRBV5-1 to TRBJ1-4, with a weak D call TRBD1 (6 bases). The CDR3 contains 15 residues. Trimming removed 4 bases at V and 4 bases at J, with 14 bases between. The germline gives CDR1 SGHRS, CDR2 YFSETQ. CDR3 in DNA: TGCGCCAGCAGCCCCGCAGGGGATTATAATGAAAAACTGTTTTTT. It encodes CASSPAGDYNEKLFF.

This chain uses TRBV3-1 (or the pseudogene TRBV3-2) with TRBJ1-3; tentatively, D is TRBD1 (5 bases). V dropped 4 bases and J dropped 4 bases, with 5 bases sitting between them. Germline V gene lookup returns CDR1 LGHDT and CDR2 YNNKEL (reference sequence). The CDR3 has 12 amino acids. CDR3 residues: CASSRTGNTIYF. In DNA form, the CDR3 reads TGTGCCAGCAGCCGGACAGGAAACACCATATATTTT.

V is TRBV29-1 and J is TRBJ2-5; D unclear. The CDR3 loop spans 12 amino acids. V was trimmed by 7 bases and J by 2 bases, leaving 11 bases between them. Germline loops: CDR1 SQVTM, CDR2 ANQGSEA. The CDR3 DNA reads TGCAGCGGAGGTAGCCGACAAGAGACCCAGTACTTC. It yields the protein CSGGSRQETQYF.

V usage is TRBV27 and J usage is TRBJ1-5; D ambiguous. This CDR3 is built from 15 residues. Germline values: CDR1 MNHEY, CDR2 SMNVEV (reference sequence). V was shortened by 1 base and J by 3 bases, with 10 bases between the two germline ends. CDR3 region: CASSLFSLANQPQHF. CDR3 coding DNA: TGTGCCAGCAGTTTATTTAGTTTAGCCAATCAGCCCCAGCATTTT.

This clone was found a few times. V usage is TRBV6-5 and J usage is TRBJ2-2; no definite D call. This CDR3 contains 16 residues. V was pared by 3 bases and J by 6 bases, with 17 bases between. CDR1 MNHEY and CDR2 SVGAGI come from the germline V gene. The chain's CDR3 is CASSYIVQFLPGELFF. CDR3 bases: TGTGCCAGCAGTTATATCGTCCAGTTTCTCCCCGGGGAGCTGTTTTTT.

This clone occurred a few times. The V and J genes are TRBV29-1 and TRBJ1-1, with unresolved D. Germline V gene data show CDR1 as SQVTM and CDR2 as ANQGSEA. The CDR3 length is 12 residues. V gave up 6 bases and J gave up 3 bases, with 11 bases separating them. Written as DNA, the CDR3 is TGCAGCGTCACTCCCCGGGACACTGAAGCTTTCTTT. As protein: CSVTPRDTEAFF.

CDR3 coding DNA: TGCGCCAGCAGCCAAGACGCTAGCGGGAGGGCTTCAAACGAGCAGTACTTC. Its translation: CASSQDASGRASNEQYF. This chain uses TRBV4-1 with TRBJ2-7; 12 nucleotides agree with TRBD2. This CDR3 contains 17 residues. Looked up from germline, CDR1 is MGHRA and CDR2 is YSYEKL. Unmatched junction bases numbered 8, after V lost 0 bases and J lost 5 bases.

The chain is built from TRBV19 and TRBJ1-5; 11 nucleotides align to TRBD1. This CDR3 comprises 17 residues. Germline V gives CDR1 LNHDA, CDR2 SQIVND (reference sequence). The J segment lost 0 bases and the V segment lost 6 bases, leaving 7 bases of the junction unmatched. The DNA for the CDR3 is TGTGCCAGTAGGCCGGGACAGGGGGTTTATAGCAATCAGCCCCAGCATTTT. Translating gives CASRPGQGVYSNQPQHF. Supplemented by reference TRBV19 and TRBJ1-5, the full variable domain reads DGGITQSPKYLFRKEGQNVTLSCEQNLNHDAMYWYRQDPGQGLRLIYYSQIVNDFQKGDIAEGYSVSREKKESFPLTVTSAQKNPTAFYLCASRPGQGVYSNQPQHFGDGTRLSIL.

V and J are TRBV13 and TRBJ1-1, with a weak D call TRBD1 (5 bases). This CDR3 region has 15 residues. Trimming took 4 bases from V and 6 from J, leaving 18 bases between them. Germline V gene sequence: CDR1 PRHDT, CDR2 FYEKMQ (reference sequence). The CDR3 loop reads CASSSARGMSAEAFF. The CDR3, as DNA: TGTGCCAGCAGCTCCGCACGGGGGATGTCCGCTGAAGCTTTCTTT. Full variable domain (rest looked up from reference TRBV13 and TRBJ1-1): AAGVIQSPRHLIKEKRETATLKCYPIPRHDTVYWYQQGPGQDPQFLISFYEKMQSDKGSIPDRFSAQQFSDYHSELNMSSLELGDSALYFCASSSARGMSAEAFFGQGTRLTVV.

Notes on this clone: The same CDR3 can be traced to other DNA sequences in this sample. V is TRBV9 and J is TRBJ2-2; 8 positions match TRBD1. The germline V gene encodes CDR1 SGDLS and CDR2 YYNGEE. The J segment lost 5 bases and the V segment lost 3 bases, leaving 3 bases of the junction unmatched. This CDR3 has 14 residues. The CDR3 loop is CASSARTGTGELFF. CDR3 nucleotide sequence: TGTGCCAGCAGCGCACGGACAGGGACCGGGGAGCTGTTTTTT. Drawing the rest from reference TRBV9 and TRBJ2-2, the complete variable domain is DSGVTQTPKHLITATGQRVTLRCSPRSGDLSVYWYQQSLDQGLQFLIQYYNGEERAKGNILERFSAQQFPDLHSELNLSSLELGDSALYFCASSARTGTGELFFGEGSRLTVL.

V and J are TRBV25-1 and TRBJ1-1, with TRBD1 matching 7 bases. This CDR3 has 16 amino acids. Germline CDR1 and CDR2: MGHDK and SYGVNS. J was trimmed by 1 base and V by 8 bases; bases with no gene match: 13. The CDR3 reads CASLGAKGQTNTEAFF. CDR3 sequence (DNA): TGTGCCAGCCTAGGGGCAAAGGGACAGACGAACACTGAAGCTTTCTTT.

Worth noting for this clone: It is unclear where the CDR3 begins or ends on the DNA, so no DNA is shown, and the CDR3 is as TCRdb lists it. The chain combines TRBV11-1 with TRBJ2-3; TRBD1 is the table's D call and was not checked against the DNA. The CDR3 region is 15 residues in length, termini included. Germline loops: CDR1 SGHAT, CDR2 FQDESV (reference sequence). The CDR3 reads CASTYRAVPGDTQYF.